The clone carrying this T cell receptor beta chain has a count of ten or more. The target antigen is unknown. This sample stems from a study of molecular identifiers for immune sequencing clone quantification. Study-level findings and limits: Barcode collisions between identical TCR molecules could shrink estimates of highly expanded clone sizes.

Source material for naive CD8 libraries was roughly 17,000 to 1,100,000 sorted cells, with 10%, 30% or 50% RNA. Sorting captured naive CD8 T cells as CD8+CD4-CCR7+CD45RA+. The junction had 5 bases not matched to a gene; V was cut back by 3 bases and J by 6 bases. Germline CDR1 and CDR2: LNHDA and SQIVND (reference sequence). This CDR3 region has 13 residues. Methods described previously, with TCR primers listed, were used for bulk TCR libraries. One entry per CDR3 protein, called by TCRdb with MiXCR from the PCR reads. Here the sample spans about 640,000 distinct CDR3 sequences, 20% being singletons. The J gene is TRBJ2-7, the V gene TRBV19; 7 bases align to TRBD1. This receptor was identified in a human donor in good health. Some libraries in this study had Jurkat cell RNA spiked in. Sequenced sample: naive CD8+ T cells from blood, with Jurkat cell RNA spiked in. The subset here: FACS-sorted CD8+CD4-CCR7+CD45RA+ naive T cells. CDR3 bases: TGTGCCAGTAGTATCCACCGGGACAGCGAGCAGTACTTC. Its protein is CASSIHRDSEQYF.